These T cell receptor beta chains were read from a single sample in a study of blood T cell repertoires in COVID-19. TCRdb's table, derived via immunoSEQ multiplex PCR, lists solely in-frame clones and lacks some. Here the sample spans some 240,000 clones, roughly 84% being singletons. The sequenced material came from peripheral blood. The receptors derive from a woman aged 40-49 years who had recovered from COVID-19. Each CDR3 is given without its conserved first and last residue.

length,J,V,CDR3
14,TRBJ2-7,TRBV7-3,ASSLTSGGRTYEQY
14,TRBJ2-5,TRBV11-3,ASSSRGSGGAETQY
13,TRBJ2-7,TRBV4-3,ASSLGRGFPSEQY
15,TRBJ2-2,TRBV28,ASSTGTSGGRAGELF
14,TRBJ1-2,TRBV6-5,ASSSTVVGSNYGYT
13,TRBJ2-5,TRBV24-1,ATSASGPTGETQY
11,TRBJ2-7,TRBV6-6,ARKGEIVYEQY
12,TRBJ1-2,TRBV6-4,ASSALYSDYGYT
12,TRBJ1-2,TRBV5-1,ASSPGQGESGYT
10,TRBJ1-2,TRBV3-1/TRBV3-2,ASSQDFNGYT
11,TRBJ2-7,TRBV6-6,ASARGGVYEQY
11,TRBJ1-5,TRBV7-8,ASSWDRVQPQH
10,TRBJ1-1,TRBV13,ASSLVSKEAF
12,TRBJ2-5,TRBV12-5,ASGRRTDQETQY
14,TRBJ1-1,TRBV11-2,ASSLWGGAGNTEAF
13,TRBJ2-5,TRBV7-2,ASSPRQRGQETQY
16,TRBJ1-1,TRBV5-4,ASSRYLRPKTEPPASF
14,TRBJ2-7,TRBV7-2,ASSLALLAGTYEQY